The 14 T cell receptor beta chains below all came from one sample that was sequenced in a study of T cell responses to AZD1222 COVID-19 vaccine. This table comes from immunoSEQ multiplex PCR, and its TCRdb copy is limited to in-frame clones, with some not included. The table has 90,000 to 150,000 clones, about 89% seen once. This sample comprised peripheral blood, obtained on day 0 of AZD1222 vaccination. The origin of the receptors is an adult in good health.

This chain connects TRBV29-1 to TRBJ2-7; 7 bases are shared with TRBD2. Germline values: CDR1 SQVTM, CDR2 ANQGSEA. The CDR3 runs 12 residues. V was pared by 1 base and J by 5 bases, with 2 bases of the junction left unmatched. DNA of the CDR3: TGCAGCGTTGAAGGTGGGGGGGACGAGCAGTACTTC. Residues: CSVEGGGDEQYF.

The chain uses TRBV6-5 and TRBJ2-2; D might be TRBD1 or TRBD2, each matching 5 bases. Germline V gene lookup returns CDR1 MNHEY and CDR2 SVGAGI. The CDR3 has 15 amino acids. Trimming shortened V by 5 bases and J by 2 bases, and 12 bases separated the two germline ends. The CDR3 sequence is CASSIPGPNTGELFF. Here the CDR3 DNA reads TGTGCCAGCAGTATCCCGGGACCAAACACCGGGGAGCTGTTTTTT.

This chain links TRBV11-2 with TRBJ1-1; D remains unclear. The CDR3 runs 15 residues. Between the trimmed V and J ends, which lost 5 bases and 7 bases, there was a span of 20 bases. Germline CDR1 and CDR2: SGHAT and FQNNGV. CDR3 DNA: TGTGCCAGCAGCCCTCGCCTGGGCGGTTACGGTGAAGCTTTCTTT. This encodes CASSPRLGGYGEAFF.

This clone showed up just once. The V and J genes are TRBV28 and TRBJ2-7, with a weak D call TRBD1 (6 bases). CDR3 length: 12 residues. Trimming took off 4 bases at V and 12 bases at J, with 16 bases between the two ends. Germline CDR1 is MDHEN and CDR2 is SYDVKM. The CDR3: CASSSPPGARYF. CDR3 DNA: TGTGCCAGCAGTTCGCCCCCAGGGGCAAGGTACTTC.

This chain links TRBV27 with TRBJ1-4, with 7 positions matching TRBD1. The V and J ends lost 4 bases and 7 bases, in that order; junction bases with no gene match: 6. Germline CDR1 MNHEY, CDR2 SMNVEV (reference sequence). CDR3 length equals 14 residues. In nucleotides, the CDR3 is TGTGCCAGCAGTTCGACAGGGTATCGTGAAAAACTGTTTTTT. Protein product: CASSSTGYREKLFF.

The genes are TRBV6-5 and TRBJ1-5, with a possible D match to TRBD1 (6 bases). CDR1 and CDR2 from the germline V gene are MNHEY and SVGAGI. V lost 10 bases, J lost 5 bases, and 15 bases lay in between. The CDR3 loop spans 13 amino acids. CDR3 residues: CATSDSFDQPQHF. CDR3 DNA: TGTGCCACCTCGGACAGTTTCGATCAGCCCCAGCATTTT.

The rearrangement uses TRBV6-5 and TRBJ1-5, with TRBD1 as a possible D gene (6 bases). Germline CDR1 MNHEY, CDR2 SVGAGI. V lost 2 bases, J lost 5 bases, and 13 bases lay in between. The CDR3 is made up of 15 amino acids. CDR3 sequence: CASSYRADSDQPQHF. The CDR3 DNA sequence: TGTGCCAGCAGTTACCGGGCGGACAGTGATCAGCCCCAGCATTTT.

The rearrangement joins TRBV7-2 to TRBJ2-1; no reliable D call. Germline V gives CDR1 SGHTA, CDR2 FQGNSA. The CDR3 totals 16 residues. The V end lost 0 bases, the J end lost 0 bases, and 9 bases lay between the germline ends. The CDR3 DNA is TGTGCCAGCAGCTTAGCGGCAGCAAGCTCCTACAATGAGCAGTTCTTC. Translated, it gives CASSLAAASSYNEQFF.

The chain recombines TRBV5-1 with TRBJ2-3; 8 bases agree with TRBD1. V trimming: 0 bases; J trimming: 2 bases; junction bases outside the gene matches: 8. Germline loops: CDR1 SGHRS, CDR2 YFSETQ. This CDR3 has 17 amino acids. CDR3 in DNA: TGCGCCAGCAGCTTGGGGGTGCGGACAGGGTTCACAGATACGCAGTATTTT. It is translated as CASSLGVRTGFTDTQYF.

Note on this clone: Germline and junction disagree at one end, which may indicate a read error. The DNA for the CDR3 is TGTGCCAGCAACGTAGGTTCAGGCTTAGGGATCTACGAGCAGTACTTC. This gives the protein CASNVGSGLGIYEQYF. The gene calls are TRBV9 and TRBJ2-7; D is uncertain. CDR1 and CDR2 (germline): SGDLS, YYNGEE. The CDR3 is 16 amino acids. Full variable domain (remainder filled in from reference TRBV9 and TRBJ2-7): DSGVTQTPKHLITATGQRVTLRCSPRSGDLSVYWYQQSLDQGLQFLIQYYNGEERAKGNILERFSAQQFPDLHSELNLSSLELGDSALYFCASNVGSGLGIYEQYFGPGTRLTVT.

The chain carries TRBV2 and TRBJ1-3; no clear D gene. The length of the CDR3 is 11 residues. CDR1 and CDR2 from the germline V gene are SNHLY and FYNNEI. V was shortened by 8 bases and J by 2 bases, with 4 bases between the two germline ends. The CDR3 DNA reads TGTGCCAGCTTCCCTGGAAACACCATATATTTT. Translated: CASFPGNTIYF.

The J gene is TRBJ2-1, the V gene TRBV7-9; 8 positions match TRBD1. This CDR3 has 15 residues. After removal of 6 bases from V and 1 base from J, the junction contained 5 bases not matched to a gene. Looked up from germline, CDR1 is SEHNR and CDR2 is FQNEAQ (reference sequence). Written as DNA, the CDR3 is TGTGCCAGCAGTTGGGGACAGGCTTCCTACAATGAGCAGTTCTTC. This gives the protein CASSWGQASYNEQFF.

This sequence joins TRBV29-1 and TRBJ2-1, with no clear D. Germline V gene sequence: CDR1 SQVTM, CDR2 ANQGSEA. The CDR3 covers 13 residues. With 0 bases removed from V and 13 bases from J, the gap between germline ends came to 16 bases. CDR3 sequence (DNA): TGCAGCGTTGAAGATCCGGCGATGGCCGTTCAGTTCTTC. Amino acids: CSVEDPAMAVQFF.

This rearrangement joins TRBV19 to TRBJ1-5; TRBD1 aligns across 8 bases. The germline V gene has CDR1 LNHDA and CDR2 SQIVND (reference sequence). The CDR3 is made up of 18 amino acids. V was clipped by 6 bases and J by 2 bases; unmatched bases: 15. As DNA, the CDR3 is TGTGCCAGTAGGGGGGCCCCAGGGGGCGATCCTGGCAATCAGCCCCAGCATTTT. Translating it yields CASRGAPGGDPGNQPQHF.